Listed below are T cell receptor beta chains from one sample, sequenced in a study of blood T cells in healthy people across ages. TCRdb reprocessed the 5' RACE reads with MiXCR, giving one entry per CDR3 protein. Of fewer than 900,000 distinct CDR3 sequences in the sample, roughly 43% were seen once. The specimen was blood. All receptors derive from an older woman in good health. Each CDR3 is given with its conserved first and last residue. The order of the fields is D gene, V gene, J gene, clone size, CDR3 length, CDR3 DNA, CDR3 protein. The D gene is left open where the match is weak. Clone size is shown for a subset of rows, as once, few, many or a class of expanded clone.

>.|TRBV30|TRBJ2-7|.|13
TGTGCCTGGAGTGTACCGACAGCCTACGAGCAGTACTTC
CAWSVPTAYEQYF
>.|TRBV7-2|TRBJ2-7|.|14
TGTGCCAGCAGCTTAGGACGGCAATCCTACGAGCAGTACTTC
CASSLGRQSYEQYF
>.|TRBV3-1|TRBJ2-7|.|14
TGTGCCAGCAGCCAAGTTGCGCAGTCCGACGAGCAGTACTTC
CASSQVAQSDEQYF
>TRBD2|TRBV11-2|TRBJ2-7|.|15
TGTGCCAGCAGCTTAGAGAGGCTAGCGGGCCGAGGCCAGTACTTC
CASSLERLAGRGQYF
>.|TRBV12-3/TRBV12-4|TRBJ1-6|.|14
TGTGCCAGCAGTGTAAGCCAGGGCGACTCACCCCTCCACTTT
CASSVSQGDSPLHF
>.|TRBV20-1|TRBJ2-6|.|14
TGCAGTGCTAGCCGGGAGACTGGGGCCAACGTCCTGACTTTC
CSASRETGANVLTF
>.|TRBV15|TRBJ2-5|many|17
TGTGCCACCAGCAGGGATACACGGGGGACAGCTAAAGAGACCCAGTACTTC
CATSRDTRGTAKETQYF
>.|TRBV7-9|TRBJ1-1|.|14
TGTGCCACCTGTACCTCCGGGGGGAACACTGAAGCTTTCTTT
CATCTSGGNTEAFF
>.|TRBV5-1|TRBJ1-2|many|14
TGCGCCAGCGCGCTACAGGATCAGAACTATGGCTACACCTTC
CASALQDQNYGYTF
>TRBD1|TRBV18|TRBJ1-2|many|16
TGTGCCAGCTCACTACTCGGGACAGGCGATAACTATGGCTACACCTTC
CASSLLGTGDNYGYTF
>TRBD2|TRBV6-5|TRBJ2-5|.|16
TGTGCCAGCAGTCGGCTAGCGGGGGGGATTAACAATGAGCAGTACTTC
CASSRLAGGINNEQYF
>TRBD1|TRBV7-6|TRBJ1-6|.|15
TGTGCCAGCAGCTTAAGGGACAGTGGCAATTCACCCCTCCACTTT
CASSLRDSGNSPLHF
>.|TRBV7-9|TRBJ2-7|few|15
TGTGCCAGGGTGGGTGGGGCGCGAGGAGACTACGAGCAGTACTTC
CARVGGARGDYEQYF
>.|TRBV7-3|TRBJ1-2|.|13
TGTGCCAGCAGCGACGACAACCTATATGGCTACACCTTC
CASSDDNLYGYTF